This TCR beta chain was identified in a study of spatial heterogeneity in lung cancer. V lost 0 bases and J 1 base, leaving 13 bases between the germline ends. The CDR3 covers 17 residues. In germline, CDR1 is MGHRA, CDR2 YSYEKL. Every cDNA TCR molecule received its own unique molecular identifier. TCRdb called the 5' RACE reads again in MiXCR, with one record for every CDR3 protein. The data show tens of thousands of distinct CDR3 sequences, with about 5.2% seen just once and 25% to 30% held by the top ten. This clonotype was found many times. The antigen remains undetermined. Time point given: sample taken at primary tumor resection. The authors sequenced whole RNA from tumor, nontumor lung or frozen PBMC without sorting. Study-wide results and caveats: There were more appearances of ubiquitous expanded tumor TCRs in blood at resection than at follow-up.

The TCR comes from a female donor with early-stage non-small cell lung cancer. Sequencing was performed on PBMCs, taken at surgery. The chain recombines TRBV4-1 with TRBJ2-4, with D maybe TRBD2 (7 bases). The CDR3 nucleotides read TGCGCCAGCAGCCAAGATCGTGGGGGGGCTGCCAAAAACATTCAGTACTTC. This translates into CASSQDRGGAAKNIQYF.